This is a list of T cell receptor beta chains from one sample in a study of blood T cell repertoires in COVID-19. Some clones are missing from TCRdb's copy, which holds only in-frame ones; the method was immunoSEQ multiplex PCR. The sample holds around 56,000 clones; 75% to 95% are singletons and the top ten take roughly 15%. The sample consisted of peripheral blood. Receptors originate from an elderly man with acute or convalescent COVID-19. The CDR3 runs from the conserved cysteine through the conserved F or W. The order of the fields is J gene, V gene, CDR3 protein.

>TRBJ2-1|TRBV6-5
CASNSGTYEGHEQFF
>TRBJ1-4|TRBV25-1
CASTSGWENEKLFF
>TRBJ2-1|TRBV5-1
CASSFRTEEQFF
>TRBJ1-5|TRBV6-1
CASSEGQGGMPQHF
>TRBJ2-5|TRBV7-8
CASSLGLAGAGETQYF
>TRBJ1-6|TRBV28
CASSLKSGDGNSPLHF
>TRBJ2-3|TRBV7-9
CASSARGATDTQYF
>TRBJ2-7|TRBV18
CASSPPSSKDEQYF
>TRBJ1-5|TRBV19
CASTLPGGNQPQHF
>TRBJ2-5|TRBV7-9
CASSLGGVETQYF
>TRBJ2-1|TRBV5-1
CASRTSGPSYNEQFF
>TRBJ2-7|TRBV13
CASSRGASGGTYEQYF
>TRBJ2-1|TRBV7-2
CASSSQRKEQFF
>TRBJ2-7|TRBV5-4
CASSSGGAQGPGEQYF
>TRBJ2-3|TRBV5-1
CASRLAGDRTDTQYF
>TRBJ2-7|TRBV10-3
CAISELAGGYEQYF
>TRBJ2-1|TRBV19
CASSRDPKLGGEQFF
>TRBJ1-3|TRBV28
CASSLRDTIYF
>TRBJ2-1|TRBV14
CASRRAGGPVYEQFF
>TRBJ1-2|TRBV5-1
CASGRGTGPYGYTF
>TRBJ1-5|TRBV6-1
CASSAPGGAGNQPQHF
>TRBJ2-1|TRBV24-1
CATSDAGRSYNEQFF
>TRBJ2-7|TRBV6-2/TRBV6-3
CASSYSGGDLSYEQYF
>TRBJ2-1|TRBV3-1/TRBV3-2
CASSPLGTSYNEQFF
>TRBJ2-3|TRBV12-3/TRBV12-4
CASSSVDTQYF
>TRBJ2-7|TRBV6-5
CASKRSGYEQYF
>TRBJ2-7|TRBV28
CASSFTGIYEQYF
>TRBJ1-5|TRBV6-6
CASSLGQGENSNQPQHF
>TRBJ1-3|TRBV7-2
CASSFSGDSSGNTIYF
>TRBJ1-2|TRBV27
CASSPYLTANYGYTF
>TRBJ1-2|TRBV3-1/TRBV3-2
CASSRAGGYYGYTF
>TRBJ2-1|TRBV5-6
CASSARGSSYNEQFF
>TRBJ1-5|TRBV2
CASSPRINQPQHF
>TRBJ2-7|TRBV28
CASRKGQGTDEQYF
>TRBJ2-1|TRBV5-6
CASFRLAGNEQFF
>TRBJ1-4|TRBV6-5
CASRLTGTTLEKLFF
>TRBJ1-1|TRBV11-2
CASSLGLNTKAFF
>TRBJ2-7|TRBV19
CASSTATGLPYEQYF
>TRBJ2-7|TRBV18
CASSGPGTSGLYEQYF
>TRBJ1-4|TRBV14
CASSQDTGGRTNEKLFF
>TRBJ2-7|TRBV19
CASSTDTGGYEQYF
>TRBJ2-7|TRBV19
CASSSRQGANEQYF
>TRBJ2-7|TRBV2
CASSRLAGGYEQYF
>TRBJ2-1|TRBV7-9
CASSASGQGRQFF
>TRBJ1-4|TRBV7-2
CASSGDRGYEKLFF
>TRBJ2-4|TRBV3-1/TRBV3-2
CASSQDSPGVVAKNIQYF
>TRBJ2-7|TRBV7-9
CASSASGGPRPYEQYF
>TRBJ2-2|TRBV19
CASRRTSGNTGELFF
>TRBJ2-7|TRBV28
CASSLPLSTGYYEQYF
>TRBJ2-2|TRBV10-1
CANRQGWELFF
>TRBJ1-3|TRBV7-9
CASSPGQGSNTIYF
>TRBJ1-5|TRBV7-9
CASSLEGGFDQPQHF
>TRBJ2-1|TRBV11-2
CASSSGQGRFF